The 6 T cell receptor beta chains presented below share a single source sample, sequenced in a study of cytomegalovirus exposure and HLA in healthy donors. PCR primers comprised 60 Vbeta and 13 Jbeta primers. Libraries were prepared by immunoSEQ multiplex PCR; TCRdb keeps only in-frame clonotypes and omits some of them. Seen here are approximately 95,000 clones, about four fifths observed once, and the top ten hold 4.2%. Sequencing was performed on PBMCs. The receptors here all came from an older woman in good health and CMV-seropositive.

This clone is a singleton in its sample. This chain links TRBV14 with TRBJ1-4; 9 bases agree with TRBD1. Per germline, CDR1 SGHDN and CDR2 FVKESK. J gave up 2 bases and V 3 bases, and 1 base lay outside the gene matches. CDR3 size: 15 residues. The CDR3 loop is CASSHGQGTNEKLFF. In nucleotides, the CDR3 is TGTGCCAGCAGCCACGGACAGGGGACTAATGAAAAACTGTTTTTT.

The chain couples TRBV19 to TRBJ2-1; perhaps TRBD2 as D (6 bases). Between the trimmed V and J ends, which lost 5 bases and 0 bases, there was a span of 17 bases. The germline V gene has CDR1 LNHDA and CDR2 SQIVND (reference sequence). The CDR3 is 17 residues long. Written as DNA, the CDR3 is TGTGCCAGTAGTCCCTCCTCCGGCGGGATCTCCTACAATGAGCAGTTCTTC. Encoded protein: CASSPSSGGISYNEQFF. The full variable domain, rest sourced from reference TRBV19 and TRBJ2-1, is DGGITQSPKYLFRKEGQNVTLSCEQNLNHDAMYWYRQDPGQGLRLIYYSQIVNDFQKGDIAEGYSVSREKKESFPLTVTSAQKNPTAFYLCASSPSSGGISYNEQFFGPGTRLTVL.

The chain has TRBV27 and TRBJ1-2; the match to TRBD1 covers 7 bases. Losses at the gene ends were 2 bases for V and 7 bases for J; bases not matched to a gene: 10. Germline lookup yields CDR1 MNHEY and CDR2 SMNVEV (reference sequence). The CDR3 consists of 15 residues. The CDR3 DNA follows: TGTGCCAGCAGTTTAAATAACAGGGGTGGGTTTGGCTACACCTTC. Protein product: CASSLNNRGGFGYTF.

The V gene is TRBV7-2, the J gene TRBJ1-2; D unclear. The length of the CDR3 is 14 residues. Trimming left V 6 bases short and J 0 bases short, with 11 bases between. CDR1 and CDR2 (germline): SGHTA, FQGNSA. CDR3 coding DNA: TGTGCCAGCAGTCTTGGGGAGGCTAACTATGGCTACACCTTC. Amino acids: CASSLGEANYGYTF.

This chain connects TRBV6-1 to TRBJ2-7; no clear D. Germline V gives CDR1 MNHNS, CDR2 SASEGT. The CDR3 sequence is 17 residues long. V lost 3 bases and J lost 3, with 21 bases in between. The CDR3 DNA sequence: TGTGCCAGCAGTGACCGAGCGAAGCGAACCTGGAACTACGAGCAGTACTTC. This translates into CASSDRAKRTWNYEQYF.

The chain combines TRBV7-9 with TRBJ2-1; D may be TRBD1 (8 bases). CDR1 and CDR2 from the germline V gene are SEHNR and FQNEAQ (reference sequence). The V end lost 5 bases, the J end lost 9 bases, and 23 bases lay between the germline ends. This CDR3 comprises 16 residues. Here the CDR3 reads CASSLSRTGREREQFF. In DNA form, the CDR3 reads TGTGCCAGCAGCCTATCTAGGACAGGGAGGGAGCGTGAGCAGTTCTTC. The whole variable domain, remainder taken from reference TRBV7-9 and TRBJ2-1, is DTGVSQNPRHKITKRGQNVTFRCDPISEHNRLYWYRQTLGQGPEFLTYFQNEAQLEKSRLLSDRFSAERPKGSFSTLEIQRTEQGDSAMYLCASSLSRTGREREQFFGPGTRLTVL.